This T cell receptor (beta chain) was sequenced in a study of PD-1 blockade in mismatch repair-deficient tumors. Across the study: Patients had about a dozen mismatch repair-deficient cancer types and were previously treated and progressing. Study-wide points: Rapid post-treatment expansion, then contraction, generally preceding radiologic response, marked tumor-resident clones.

PCR or immunohistochemistry showed mismatch repair deficiency in every enrolled patient. The method was immunoSEQ multiplex PCR; TCRdb's version includes in-frame clones alone and lacks a portion of them. The sample gives roughly 79,000 clones, approximately 81% of which show up once; less than 6% is in the top ten. Points on this clone: The antigen is undetermined.

The CDR3 length is 17 residues. The V call is TRBV21-1, the J call TRBJ2-1; the table calls TRBD2, which could not be checked here. TRBV21-1 is assigned pseudogene status. The sample here was peripheral blood, taken 44 weeks after starting pembrolizumab. This TCR came from an adult with mismatch repair-deficient cancer. This CDR3 reads CASSKRTSGRFYNEQFF. For the CDR3, the DNA is TGTGCCAGCAGCAAAAGGACTAGCGGGAGATTCTACAATGAGCAGTTCTTC.